This T cell receptor (beta chain) was sequenced for a study of T-cell reconstitution after alpha-beta-depleted transplantation in children. This clonotype was seen ten or more times. Per germline, CDR1 SGHVS and CDR2 FQNEAQ. This CDR3 has 17 amino acids. The trim removed 4 bases at V and 6 bases at J, leaving 15 bases unmatched. Unique molecular identifiers were incorporated into the prepared TCRbeta library. TCRdb re-analysed the PCR reads in MiXCR, keeping a single row per CDR3 protein. This table holds around 400,000 distinct CDR3 sequences, about 11% found once. The chain recombines TRBV7-8 with TRBJ2-1; 7 bases fit TRBD1. This material consisted of PBMCs from the stem cell graft donor, taken from the stem cell graft. This receptor was taken from a human donor who donated a stem cell graft to a child with acute myeloid leukemia. The DNA for the CDR3 is TGTGCCAGCAGCTCACGTAGGGGGCCGGGAAAGGGCAATGAGCAGTTCTTC. It is translated as CASSSRRGPGKGNEQFF. Drawing the rest from reference TRBV7-8 and TRBJ2-1, the complete variable domain is GAGVSQSPRYKVAKRGQDVALRCDPISGHVSLFWYQQALGQGPEFLTYFQNEAQLDKSGLPSDRFFAERPEGSVSTLKIQRTQQEDSAVYLCASSSRRGPGKGNEQFFGPGTRLTVL.